These 9 T cell receptor beta chains originate from one sample sequenced in a study of technical replicates of blood from a handful of donors (dated 2017 in TCRdb). Library generation was performed with the immunoSEQ multiplex PCR assay. TCRdb mirrors the immuneACCESS table, restricted to in-frame sequences. Some clones are absent from its copies; in checked studies, under half trace to an unresolved V gene, and the reason for the others is unknown. The sample table contains just over 75,000 clones; only one count was recorded for 90% to 95% of them. The ten biggest clones cover 0.35% to 0.45% of the sample. Sample: T cells isolated from PBMCs. The receptors derive from a human donor in good health.

The chain employs TRBV9 and TRBJ2-1; weak D call: TRBD1 (6 bases). The CDR3 is 15 residues long. The V gene lost 4 bases and the J gene lost 8 bases, with 19 bases spanning the gap. Germline CDR1 SGDLS, CDR2 YYNGEE. CDR3 coding DNA: TGTGCCAGCAGCCTGAATGGGGGCAGTGCGGATGAGCAGTTCTTC. Translation: CASSLNGGSADEQFF.

V gene TRBV2 combines with J gene TRBJ2-7; TRBD1 is a possible D gene (5 bases). V dropped 11 bases and J dropped 6 bases, with 17 bases sitting between them. This CDR3 region has 12 residues. CDR1 is SNHLY and CDR2 is FYNNEI in the germline V gene. For the CDR3, the DNA is TGTGCCGACGTTAGATCGCAGGGCGAGCAGTACTTC. Amino acid sequence: CADVRSQGEQYF.

V and J are TRBV6-5 and TRBJ2-7; TRBD2 matches at 12 bases. The CDR3 is made up of 14 amino acids. CDR1 is MNHEY, CDR2 SVGAGI, per germline. V lost 5 bases, J lost 2 bases, and 1 base stayed unmatched. Written as DNA, the CDR3 is TGTGCCAGCAGTCCTAGCGGGAGGGCCTACGAGCAGTACTTC. As protein: CASSPSGRAYEQYF.

The rearrangement uses TRBV28 and TRBJ1-1, with a weak D call TRBD1 (6 bases). Trimming removed 5 bases at V and 0 bases at J, with 10 bases between. The germline CDR1 and CDR2 sequences are MDHEN and SYDVKM. The CDR3 covers 14 residues. As DNA, the CDR3 is TGTGCCAGCAGTACAGGGTTCATGAACACTGAAGCTTTCTTT. It encodes CASSTGFMNTEAFF.

J is TRBJ2-2 and V is TRBV29-1; maybe TRBD2 (7 bases). The germline V gene encodes CDR1 SQVTM and CDR2 ANQGSEA. The CDR3 has 13 amino acids. Trimming pared 8 bases from V and 5 bases from J, leaving 15 bases between. This CDR3 reads CSPVGGGTGELFF. The CDR3 coding sequence is TGCAGCCCAGTAGGGGGGGGGACCGGGGAGCTGTTTTTT.

This clone was recorded a few times. The V and J genes are TRBV10-3 and TRBJ2-2, with D maybe TRBD1 (5 bases). Between the trimmed V and J ends, which lost 7 bases and 1 base, there was a span of 16 bases. This CDR3 spans 16 amino acids. Germline lookup yields CDR1 ENHRY and CDR2 SYGVKD. CDR3 sequence (DNA): TGTGCCATCAATCCTGACAGCCGACGGAACACCGGGGAGCTGTTTTTT. It yields the protein CAINPDSRRNTGELFF.

The genes are TRBV19 and TRBJ1-1; D gene uncertain. Germline-derived CDR1 and CDR2 are LNHDA and SQIVND (reference sequence). CDR3 length: 15 amino acids. Trimming removed 3 bases from V and 4 bases from J, with 15 bases in between. DNA for the CDR3: TGTGCCAGTAGTATCTCCGGGAAGGCTGGCACTGAAGCTTTCTTT. Translated, it gives CASSISGKAGTEAFF.

This chain joins TRBV29-1 and TRBJ1-1; D is unresolved. CDR1 is SQVTM and CDR2 is ANQGSEA in the germline V gene. This CDR3 spans 13 amino acids. V dropped 4 bases and J dropped 2 bases, with 11 bases sitting between them. CDR3 sequence: CSVARERNTEAFF. DNA for the CDR3: TGCAGCGTTGCGAGGGAAAGAAACACTGAAGCTTTCTTT. Full variable domain (rest looked up from reference TRBV29-1 and TRBJ1-1): SAVISQKPSRDICQRGTSLTIQCQVDSQVTMMFWYRQQPGQSLTLIATANQGSEATYESGFVIDKFPISRPNLTFSTLTVSNMSPEDSSIYLCSVARERNTEAFFGQGTRLTVV.

This chain connects TRBV7-9 to TRBJ1-1; D is possibly TRBD1 (5 bases). CDR1 and CDR2 from the germline V gene are SEHNR and FQNEAQ (reference sequence). The germline V and J ends were trimmed by 5 bases and 4 bases, with 11 bases remaining between them. There are 13 residues in the CDR3. The CDR3 protein is CASSRQGLTEAFF. The CDR3 DNA is TGTGCCAGCAGCAGGCAGGGCCTCACTGAAGCTTTCTTT.